This T cell receptor (beta chain) was sequenced in a study of early T cells in non-severe SARS-CoV-2 infection. Study details: Chains were not paired, and sequencing was done on bulk RNA from unsorted whole blood.

Points from the study as a whole: VDJdb-based matching was biased toward anti-spike CD8 responses and missed private and CD4 specificities.

Researchers attached unique molecular identifiers to individual cDNA molecules. TCRdb reprocessed the 5' RACE reads via MiXCR and lists one record per CDR3 protein. The sample contains approximately 110,000 distinct CDR3 sequences, 14% to 15% of which appear only once. Germline V CDR1 and CDR2: SEHNR, FQNEAQ (reference sequence). The CDR3 runs to 13 residues. V lost 6 bases, J lost 3 bases, and 10 bases lay in between. To note about this clonotype: Antigen unknown.

The sequence derives from an adult who was a healthcare worker with PCR-confirmed SARS-CoV-2 infection or an uninfected control (not recorded which). Sequenced material: whole blood. This chain joins TRBV7-9 and TRBJ2-3, with D hard to call. The CDR3 bases are TGTGCCAGCAGGCATAAAACTACAGATACGCAGTATTTT. This encodes CASRHKTTDTQYF.